Reported below is one T cell receptor beta chain. The CDR3 contains 12 residues. The germline V gene encodes CDR1 MNHNS and CDR2 SASEGT. With 6 bases removed from V and 7 bases from J, the gap between germline ends came to 10 bases. This entry belongs to a study of T cell responses to AZD1222 COVID-19 vaccine. The method was immunoSEQ multiplex PCR; TCRdb's version includes in-frame clones alone and lacks a portion of them. The sample has more than 85,000 clones, around 89% seen once. The sequence came from an adult in good health. The sequencing used peripheral blood, collected on day 0 of AZD1222 vaccination. This chain connects TRBV6-1 to TRBJ1-5; D is uncertain. Written as DNA, the CDR3 is TGTGCCAGCAGGTCGTCCGGGCAGCCCCAGCATTTT. This translates into CASRSSGQPQHF.